This is a list of T cell receptor beta chains from one sample in a study of cytomegalovirus exposure and HLA in healthy donors. Sequenced by immunoSEQ multiplex PCR; TCRdb stores in-frame clones only, minus some. The table has 100,000 to 150,000 clones, about 76% seen once. The sample consisted of PBMCs. These receptors all come from a woman aged 55 to 70 in good health and CMV-seropositive. The CDR3 runs from the conserved cysteine through the conserved F or W. Fields, in order: CDR3 DNA, CDR3 protein, D gene, J gene, V gene, CDR3 length, clone size. A D gene is named only where the DNA matches it firmly. Size is omitted from some rows. Given values are once, few, many or a class for expanded clones.

CDR3nt: TGTGCCAGCAGCTTCGGGGGGGTCACTGAAGCTTTCTTT
CDR3aa: CASSFGGVTEAFF
d_gene: NA
j_gene: TRBJ1-1
v_gene: TRBV5-6
len: 13
abundance: NA

CDR3nt: TGCGCCAGCAGCCAAGATGCAGGCTACGAGCAGTACTTC
CDR3aa: CASSQDAGYEQYF
d_gene: NA
j_gene: TRBJ2-7
v_gene: TRBV4-3
len: 13
abundance: NA

CDR3nt: TGTGCCACCAGCATTGGGAGGGCCATCTTCGCGGACGAGCAGTACTTC
CDR3aa: CATSIGRAIFADEQYF
d_gene: TRBD2
j_gene: TRBJ2-7
v_gene: TRBV15
len: 16
abundance: NA

CDR3nt: TGTGCCAGCAGTTTGACTTACAGGACAGGGGGCGATGGCTACACCTTC
CDR3aa: CASSLTYRTGGDGYTF
d_gene: TRBD1
j_gene: TRBJ1-2
v_gene: TRBV27
len: 16
abundance: NA

CDR3nt: TGTGCCAGCAGCTTAGTGGGGACAGGGGCAGGCGAGCAGTACTTC
CDR3aa: CASSLVGTGAGEQYF
d_gene: TRBD1
j_gene: TRBJ2-7
v_gene: TRBV11-3
len: 15
abundance: NA

CDR3nt: TGTGCCAGCAGTGCTGGCGCCTTGGTCCGGCGGACTGGAAACACCATATATTTT
CDR3aa: CASSAGALVRRTGNTIYF
d_gene: NA
j_gene: TRBJ1-3
v_gene: TRBV2
len: 18
abundance: NA

CDR3nt: TGCAGCGCTTCGGGACAGATAAACTATGGCTACACCTTC
CDR3aa: CSASGQINYGYTF
d_gene: TRBD1
j_gene: TRBJ1-2
v_gene: TRBV29-1
len: 13
abundance: NA

CDR3nt: TGCGCCAGCAGCCCGTCGGGGAACACTGAAGCTTTCTTT
CDR3aa: CASSPSGNTEAFF
d_gene: NA
j_gene: TRBJ1-1
v_gene: TRBV4-1
len: 13
abundance: NA

CDR3nt: TGTGCCAGCAGCCTGCTCGGAACGGGATCCTACGAGCAGTACTTC
CDR3aa: CASSLLGTGSYEQYF
d_gene: NA
j_gene: TRBJ2-7
v_gene: TRBV5-6
len: 15
abundance: NA

CDR3nt: TGTGCCAGCAGCTTACAAGCGGGGTTTAGCACAGATACGCAGTATTTT
CDR3aa: CASSLQAGFSTDTQYF
d_gene: TRBD2
j_gene: TRBJ2-3
v_gene: TRBV7-2
len: 16
abundance: NA

CDR3nt: TGTGCCAGCAGCTTATCCCGGGACAATGAGCAGTTCTTC
CDR3aa: CASSLSRDNEQFF
d_gene: NA
j_gene: TRBJ2-1
v_gene: TRBV7-3
len: 13
abundance: NA

CDR3nt: TGTGCCAGCAGCCGGGGACAGGGGCGCACAGATACGCAGTATTTT
CDR3aa: CASSRGQGRTDTQYF
d_gene: TRBD1
j_gene: TRBJ2-3
v_gene: TRBV7-2
len: 15
abundance: NA

CDR3nt: TGCGCCAGCAGCGGCGGAGTGAACACCGGGGAGCTGTTTTTT
CDR3aa: CASSGGVNTGELFF
d_gene: NA
j_gene: TRBJ2-2
v_gene: TRBV5-1
len: 14
abundance: NA

CDR3nt: TGTGCCAGCAGCACCGGGACAGAGAATTCACCCCTCCACTTT
CDR3aa: CASSTGTENSPLHF
d_gene: TRBD1
j_gene: TRBJ1-6
v_gene: TRBV6-5
len: 14
abundance: NA

CDR3nt: TGTGCCAGCAGCCTTGGGACTAACGGCTCCTACGAGCAGTACTTC
CDR3aa: CASSLGTNGSYEQYF
d_gene: TRBD2
j_gene: TRBJ2-7
v_gene: TRBV7-8
len: 15
abundance: NA

CDR3nt: TGCGCCAGCAGTCAGCTTCGCGGGCAGTACTTC
CDR3aa: CASSQLRGQYF
d_gene: NA
j_gene: TRBJ2-7
v_gene: TRBV23-1
len: 11
abundance: NA

CDR3nt: TGTGCCAGCAGCGTAGGGTGGACAGGGGGGAATGAAAAACTGTTTTTT
CDR3aa: CASSVGWTGGNEKLFF
d_gene: TRBD1
j_gene: TRBJ1-4
v_gene: TRBV9
len: 16
abundance: NA

CDR3nt: TGTGCCAGCAGCCCACGGACTAGCGGGAGTACAGATACGCAGTATTTT
CDR3aa: CASSPRTSGSTDTQYF
d_gene: TRBD2
j_gene: TRBJ2-3
v_gene: TRBV11-1
len: 16
abundance: once

CDR3nt: TGTGCCAGCAGCCAGGTCGGGGGGAGATCCGAGACCCAGTACTTC
CDR3aa: CASSQVGGRSETQYF
d_gene: TRBD2
j_gene: TRBJ2-5
v_gene: TRBV14
len: 15
abundance: few

CDR3nt: TGCAGTGCCGGGTCGGGTTACGAGCAGTACTTC
CDR3aa: CSAGSGYEQYF
d_gene: NA
j_gene: TRBJ2-7
v_gene: TRBV20-1
len: 11
abundance: NA

CDR3nt: TGTGCCAGCAGTGAATATACGGGATATGGCTACACCTTC
CDR3aa: CASSEYTGYGYTF
d_gene: NA
j_gene: TRBJ1-2
v_gene: TRBV25-1
len: 13
abundance: NA

CDR3nt: TGTGCCAGTAGCCCCTTGGACAGGGAGGCCTATGGCTACACCTTC
CDR3aa: CASSPLDREAYGYTF
d_gene: TRBD1
j_gene: TRBJ1-2
v_gene: TRBV19
len: 15
abundance: few

CDR3nt: TGTGCCAGCGTCCTCCTAGCTACAGGGACCGACTATGGCTACACCTTC
CDR3aa: CASVLLATGTDYGYTF
d_gene: NA
j_gene: TRBJ1-2
v_gene: TRBV7-2
len: 16
abundance: NA

CDR3nt: TGTGCCACCAGCCCGTCGAGGCGCGAGCAGTACTTC
CDR3aa: CATSPSRREQYF
d_gene: NA
j_gene: TRBJ2-7
v_gene: TRBV15
len: 12
abundance: NA

CDR3nt: TGTGCCAGCAGCACAGACCAAGAGACCCAGTACTTC
CDR3aa: CASSTDQETQYF
d_gene: NA
j_gene: TRBJ2-5
v_gene: TRBV11-2
len: 12
abundance: NA

CDR3nt: TGTGCCAGCAGCCGGGGGACAGGTAATGAAAATGAGCAGTTCTTC
CDR3aa: CASSRGTGNENEQFF
d_gene: TRBD1
j_gene: TRBJ2-1
v_gene: TRBV5-4
len: 15
abundance: NA

CDR3nt: TGCGCCAGCAGCCAAGAGGGGGGACGGATTTATGGCTACACCTTC
CDR3aa: CASSQEGGRIYGYTF
d_gene: NA
j_gene: TRBJ1-2
v_gene: TRBV4-1
len: 15
abundance: NA

CDR3nt: TGTGCCAGCAGCGTACGGGACAGGGGGAGCAGGTATACGCAGTATTTT
CDR3aa: CASSVRDRGSRYTQYF
d_gene: TRBD1
j_gene: TRBJ2-3
v_gene: TRBV9
len: 16
abundance: NA

CDR3nt: TGTGCCAGTAGTACCACCGGGACAGCGGAAACAAGATTCTATGGCTACACCTTC
CDR3aa: CASSTTGTAETRFYGYTF
d_gene: TRBD1
j_gene: TRBJ1-2
v_gene: TRBV19
len: 18
abundance: few

CDR3nt: TGTGCCAGCAGGAGGACAGGGGTTTTTGAGCAGTTCTTC
CDR3aa: CASRRTGVFEQFF
d_gene: TRBD1
j_gene: TRBJ2-1
v_gene: TRBV2
len: 13
abundance: NA

CDR3nt: TGTGCCAGCAGTTACTCATCGTCAGGGTCATCGGCTTTCTTT
CDR3aa: CASSYSSSGSSAFF
d_gene: NA
j_gene: TRBJ1-1
v_gene: TRBV6-5
len: 14
abundance: few

CDR3nt: TGTGCCAGCAGCTCATCACAGGGGGGCTATGGCTACACCTTC
CDR3aa: CASSSSQGGYGYTF
d_gene: TRBD1
j_gene: TRBJ1-2
v_gene: TRBV9
len: 14
abundance: NA

CDR3nt: TGCGCCAGCAGCTTGATTGGCGGGGGGGCCGCCAATGAGCAGTTCTTC
CDR3aa: CASSLIGGGAANEQFF
d_gene: TRBD2
j_gene: TRBJ2-1
v_gene: TRBV5-1
len: 16
abundance: NA

CDR3nt: TGTTCCAGCAGCACTTTAGCCCCCTACGAGCAGTACTTC
CDR3aa: CSSSTLAPYEQYF
d_gene: NA
j_gene: TRBJ2-7
v_gene: TRBV7-9
len: 13
abundance: NA

CDR3nt: TGTGCCAGCAGTCCTATGGGACAGAGGCCCCCCGGGGAGCTGTTTTTT
CDR3aa: CASSPMGQRPPGELFF
d_gene: TRBD1
j_gene: TRBJ2-2
v_gene: TRBV27
len: 16
abundance: NA

CDR3nt: TGTGCCAGCAGCTTAGGGGCGACAAGATCCTCTGGAAACACCATATATTTT
CDR3aa: CASSLGATRSSGNTIYF
d_gene: NA
j_gene: TRBJ1-3
v_gene: TRBV7-9
len: 17
abundance: NA

CDR3nt: TGTGCCAGCAGCTTGGTACAGGGACGTGAGACCCAGTACTTC
CDR3aa: CASSLVQGRETQYF
d_gene: NA
j_gene: TRBJ2-5
v_gene: TRBV5-8
len: 14
abundance: few

CDR3nt: TGTGCCAGCAGTTTCACTAGCGGGCGCCATGGCTACAATGAGCAGTTCTTC
CDR3aa: CASSFTSGRHGYNEQFF
d_gene: TRBD2
j_gene: TRBJ2-1
v_gene: TRBV27
len: 17
abundance: NA

CDR3nt: TGTGCCAGCTCACCTCAAGCGGGGGGCAGCACAGATACGCAGTATTTT
CDR3aa: CASSPQAGGSTDTQYF
d_gene: TRBD2
j_gene: TRBJ2-3
v_gene: TRBV18
len: 16
abundance: NA

CDR3nt: TGTGCCAGCAGCTTTAACACAGGGTACGAGCAGTACTTC
CDR3aa: CASSFNTGYEQYF
d_gene: NA
j_gene: TRBJ2-7
v_gene: TRBV7-2
len: 13
abundance: NA

CDR3nt: TGTGCCAGCAGTGTGCAGGGGGCGATCTACAATGAGCAGTTCTTC
CDR3aa: CASSVQGAIYNEQFF
d_gene: TRBD1
j_gene: TRBJ2-1
v_gene: TRBV2
len: 15
abundance: NA

CDR3nt: TGTGCCAGCAGTTCCCATGGACTAACATACGAGCAGTACTTC
CDR3aa: CASSSHGLTYEQYF
d_gene: NA
j_gene: TRBJ2-7
v_gene: TRBV6-5
len: 14
abundance: NA

CDR3nt: TGTGCCAGTAGTATCAGGAGGGTACCTAGCACAGATACGCAGTATTTT
CDR3aa: CASSIRRVPSTDTQYF
d_gene: NA
j_gene: TRBJ2-3
v_gene: TRBV19
len: 16
abundance: NA

CDR3nt: TGTGCCAGCAGCTTGGGGGATTTTTCGTGGCAGGGTATAGATACGCAGTATTTT
CDR3aa: CASSLGDFSWQGIDTQYF
d_gene: NA
j_gene: TRBJ2-3
v_gene: TRBV5-5
len: 18
abundance: NA

CDR3nt: TGTGCCAGTACCTCGGGGGTAGCGGGAGAAGAGCAGTACTTC
CDR3aa: CASTSGVAGEEQYF
d_gene: TRBD2
j_gene: TRBJ2-7
v_gene: TRBV19
len: 14
abundance: NA

CDR3nt: TGTGCCAGCAGGCCCCCGTCGGACTATGGCTACACCTTC
CDR3aa: CASRPPSDYGYTF
d_gene: NA
j_gene: TRBJ1-2
v_gene: TRBV6-1
len: 13
abundance: NA

CDR3nt: TGTGCCATCAGTGAGTCCTTTGTGGGACAGGGTGATCAGCCCCAGCATTTT
CDR3aa: CAISESFVGQGDQPQHF
d_gene: TRBD1
j_gene: TRBJ1-5
v_gene: TRBV10-3
len: 17
abundance: NA

CDR3nt: TGTGCCAGCTCACCCCCGGCGGGGGGGCTCGTAGATACGCAGTATTTT
CDR3aa: CASSPPAGGLVDTQYF
d_gene: TRBD2
j_gene: TRBJ2-3
v_gene: TRBV18
len: 16
abundance: NA

CDR3nt: TGCGCCAGCAGCACCGGACAGGGGGCGTTTTCGGGTGGCTACACCTTC
CDR3aa: CASSTGQGAFSGGYTF
d_gene: TRBD1
j_gene: TRBJ1-2
v_gene: TRBV5-1
len: 16
abundance: NA

CDR3nt: TGTGCCAGTAGTCCCCGGGACAGGGTGTCTGGGGCCAACGTCCTGACTTTC
CDR3aa: CASSPRDRVSGANVLTF
d_gene: TRBD1
j_gene: TRBJ2-6
v_gene: TRBV19
len: 17
abundance: NA

CDR3nt: TGTGCCAGCAGCTTGGGGTCATCCAGCTCTGGAAACACCATATATTTT
CDR3aa: CASSLGSSSSGNTIYF
d_gene: NA
j_gene: TRBJ1-3
v_gene: TRBV5-5
len: 16
abundance: few

CDR3nt: TGCGCCAGCAGCCTTCCCGGGACTAGCGGGAGTAGGAATGAGCAGTTCTTC
CDR3aa: CASSLPGTSGSRNEQFF
d_gene: TRBD2
j_gene: TRBJ2-1
v_gene: TRBV5-1
len: 17
abundance: NA

CDR3nt: TGTGCCAGCTCAGGACAGGGGGCCTTATACAATGAGCAGTTCTTC
CDR3aa: CASSGQGALYNEQFF
d_gene: TRBD1
j_gene: TRBJ2-1
v_gene: TRBV18
len: 15
abundance: NA

CDR3nt: TGTGCCAGCTCACCACGACGGGGGGTGGACGAGCAGTACTTC
CDR3aa: CASSPRRGVDEQYF
d_gene: TRBD2
j_gene: TRBJ2-7
v_gene: TRBV18
len: 14
abundance: NA

CDR3nt: TGTGCCAGCAGCCCTCCGGTCGGACAGGGGCGCGGGGAGACTGAAGCTTTCTTT
CDR3aa: CASSPPVGQGRGETEAFF
d_gene: NA
j_gene: TRBJ1-1
v_gene: TRBV21-1
len: 18
abundance: NA

CDR3nt: TGTGCCAGCAGCTTAAGGGGGTTCGCCGGGGAGCTGTTTTTT
CDR3aa: CASSLRGFAGELFF
d_gene: NA
j_gene: TRBJ2-2
v_gene: TRBV7-9
len: 14
abundance: few

CDR3nt: TGTGCCGTAAAAGGGACAGATTCTGGGGCCAACGTCCTGACTTTC
CDR3aa: CAVKGTDSGANVLTF
d_gene: TRBD1
j_gene: TRBJ2-6
v_gene: TRBV19
len: 15
abundance: NA

CDR3nt: TGCGCCAGCAGCTTGGCCGGGGGAGGAACAGATACGCAGTATTTT
CDR3aa: CASSLAGGGTDTQYF
d_gene: NA
j_gene: TRBJ2-3
v_gene: TRBV5-1
len: 15
abundance: few